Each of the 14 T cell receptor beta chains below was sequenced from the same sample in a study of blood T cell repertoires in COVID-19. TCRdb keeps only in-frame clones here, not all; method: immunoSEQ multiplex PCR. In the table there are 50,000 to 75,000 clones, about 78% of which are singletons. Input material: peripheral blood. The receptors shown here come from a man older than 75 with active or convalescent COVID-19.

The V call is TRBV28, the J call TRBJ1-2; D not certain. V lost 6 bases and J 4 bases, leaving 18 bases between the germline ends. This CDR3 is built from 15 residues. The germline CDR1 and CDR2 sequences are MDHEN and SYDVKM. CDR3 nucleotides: TGTGCCAGCAGCCCACCACAGAAAGGTGGCTATGGCTACACCTTC. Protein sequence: CASSPPQKGGYGYTF.

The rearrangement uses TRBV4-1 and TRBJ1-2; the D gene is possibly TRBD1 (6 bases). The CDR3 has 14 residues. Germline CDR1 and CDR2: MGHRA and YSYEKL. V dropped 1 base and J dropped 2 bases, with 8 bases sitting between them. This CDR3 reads CASSQGTGNYGYTF. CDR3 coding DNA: TGCGCCAGCAGCCAAGGCACAGGGAACTATGGCTACACCTTC.

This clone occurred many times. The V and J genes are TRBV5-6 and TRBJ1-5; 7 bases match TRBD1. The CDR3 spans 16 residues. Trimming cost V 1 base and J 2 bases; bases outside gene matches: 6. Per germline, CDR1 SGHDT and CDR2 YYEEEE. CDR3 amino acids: CASSLTRGRGNQPQHF. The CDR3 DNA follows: TGTGCCAGCAGCTTGACAAGGGGGCGCGGCAATCAGCCCCAGCATTTT.

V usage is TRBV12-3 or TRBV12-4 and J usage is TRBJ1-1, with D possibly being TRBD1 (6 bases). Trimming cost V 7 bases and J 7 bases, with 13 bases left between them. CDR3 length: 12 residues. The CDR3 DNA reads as TGTGCCAGCACCCAGGGGTTAGGTGAAGCTTTCTTT. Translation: CASTQGLGEAFF.

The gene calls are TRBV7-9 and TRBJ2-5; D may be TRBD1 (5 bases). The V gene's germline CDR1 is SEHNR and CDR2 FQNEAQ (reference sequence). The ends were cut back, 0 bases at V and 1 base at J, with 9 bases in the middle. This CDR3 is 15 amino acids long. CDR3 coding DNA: TGTGCCAGCAGCTTAGCGCAAGGGGCCCAAGAGACCCAGTACTTC. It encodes CASSLAQGAQETQYF.

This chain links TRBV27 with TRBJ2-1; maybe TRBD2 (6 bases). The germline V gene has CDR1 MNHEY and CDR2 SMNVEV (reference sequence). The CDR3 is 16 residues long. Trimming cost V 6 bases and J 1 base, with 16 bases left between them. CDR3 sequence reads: CASSNLAPNSYNEQFF. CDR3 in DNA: TGTGCCAGCAGCAACCTAGCGCCAAATTCCTACAATGAGCAGTTCTTC.

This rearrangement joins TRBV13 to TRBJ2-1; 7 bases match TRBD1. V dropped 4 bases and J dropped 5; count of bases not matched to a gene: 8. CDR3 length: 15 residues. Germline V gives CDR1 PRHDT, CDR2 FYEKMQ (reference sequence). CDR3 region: CASSSDLGQHNEQFF. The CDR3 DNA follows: TGTGCCAGCAGCTCTGACTTGGGACAGCACAATGAGCAGTTCTTC.

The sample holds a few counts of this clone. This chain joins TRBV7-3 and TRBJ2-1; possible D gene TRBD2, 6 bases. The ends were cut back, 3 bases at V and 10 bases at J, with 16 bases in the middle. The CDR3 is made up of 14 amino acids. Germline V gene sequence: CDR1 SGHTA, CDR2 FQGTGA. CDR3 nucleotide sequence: TGTGCCAGCAGCTTGGGGCTGGAGGGGAGGGAGCAGTTCTTC. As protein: CASSLGLEGREQFF. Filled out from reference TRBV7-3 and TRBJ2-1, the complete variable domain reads GAGVSQTPSNKVTEKGKYVELRCDPISGHTALYWYRQSLGQGPEFLIYFQGTGAADDSGLPNDRFFAVRPEGSVSTLKIQRTERGDSAVYLCASSLGLEGREQFFGPGTRLTVL.

CDR3 sequence: CASSQGRDQPQHF. CDR3 coding DNA: TGTGCCAGTAGTCAGGGGCGTGATCAGCCCCAGCATTTT. The J gene is TRBJ1-5, the V gene TRBV19, with a possible D match to TRBD1 (6 bases). The CDR3 is made up of 13 amino acids. The germline V gene encodes CDR1 LNHDA and CDR2 SQIVND (reference sequence). V gave up 5 bases and J gave up 5 bases, with 10 bases separating them.

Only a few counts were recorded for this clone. The CDR3 is CASSLMAALGQPQHF. CDR3 sequence (DNA): TGTGCCAGCAGCTTAATGGCTGCTCTTGGTCAGCCCCAGCATTTT. The chain is built from TRBV7-2 and TRBJ1-5; D not certain. Germline loops: CDR1 SGHTA, CDR2 FQGNSA. The ends were cut back, 2 bases at V and 6 bases at J, with 14 bases in the middle. The CDR3 totals 15 residues. Looking up the rest from reference TRBV7-2 and TRBJ1-5 gives the full variable domain: GAGVSQSPSNKVTEKGKDVELRCDPISGHTALYWYRQSLGQGLEFLIYFQGNSAPDKSGLPSDRFSAERTGGSVSTLTIQRTQQEDSAVYLCASSLMAALGQPQHFGDGTRLSIL.

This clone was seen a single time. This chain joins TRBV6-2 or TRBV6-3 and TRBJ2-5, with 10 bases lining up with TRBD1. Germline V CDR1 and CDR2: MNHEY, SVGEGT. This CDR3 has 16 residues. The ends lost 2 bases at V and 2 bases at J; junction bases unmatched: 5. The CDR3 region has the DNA TGTGCCAGCAGTTACCCGGGACAGGGGTCTCAAGAGACCCAGTACTTC. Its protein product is CASSYPGQGSQETQYF.

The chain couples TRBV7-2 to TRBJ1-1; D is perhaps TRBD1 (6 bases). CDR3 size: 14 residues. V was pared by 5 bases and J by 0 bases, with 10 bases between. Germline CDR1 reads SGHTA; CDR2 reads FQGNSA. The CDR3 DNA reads TGTGCCAGCAGCCCGGACAGTTTGAACACTGAAGCTTTCTTT. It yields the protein CASSPDSLNTEAFF. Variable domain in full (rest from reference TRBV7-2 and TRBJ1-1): GAGVSQSPSNKVTEKGKDVELRCDPISGHTALYWYRQSLGQGLEFLIYFQGNSAPDKSGLPSDRFSAERTGGSVSTLTIQRTQQEDSAVYLCASSPDSLNTEAFFGQGTRLTVV.

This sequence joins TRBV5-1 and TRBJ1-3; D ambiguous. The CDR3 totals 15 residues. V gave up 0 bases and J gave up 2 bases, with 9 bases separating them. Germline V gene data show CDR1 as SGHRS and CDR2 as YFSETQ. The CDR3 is CASSLGQTTGNTIYF. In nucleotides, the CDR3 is TGCGCCAGCAGCTTGGGGCAGACTACTGGAAACACCATATATTTT.

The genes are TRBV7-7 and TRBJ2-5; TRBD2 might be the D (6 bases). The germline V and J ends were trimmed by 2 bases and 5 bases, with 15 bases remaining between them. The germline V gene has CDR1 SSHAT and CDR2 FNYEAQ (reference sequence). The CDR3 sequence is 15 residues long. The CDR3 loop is CASSLYQGGGETQYF. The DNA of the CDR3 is TGTGCCAGCAGCTTATACCAGGGTGGGGGGGAGACCCAGTACTTC.